The entry that follows covers one T cell receptor (beta chain) sequence. This sample was included in a study of blood T cell repertoires in COVID-19. Turning to the study itself: The samples span acute and convalescent COVID-19 from the United States, Italy and Spain. PBMCs, B-cell-depleted T cells, or T cells were the source of the cDNA or gDNA that made up the material.

Profiled with immunoSEQ multiplex PCR; TCRdb holds only in-frame clones, not every one. This sample has about 140,000 clones; approximately 90% occur once, and the top ten carry around 1.6%. V lost 6 bases to trimming and J lost 1 base, with 12 bases between them. The CDR3 sequence is 14 residues long. Germline values: CDR1 SGHAT, CDR2 FQDESV (reference sequence). This sequence was found in a human donor in a cohort sampled during active COVID-19. Source material: peripheral blood. This chain joins TRBV11-1 and TRBJ1-1; D is ambiguous. CDR3 DNA: TGTGCCAGCAGTTCTAGGCCGCAGAACACTGAAGCTTTCTTT. Translation: CASSSRPQNTEAFF.